These 13 T cell receptor beta chains came from one sample sequenced in a study of T cells in Graves' hyperthyroidism and ophthalmopathy. TCR beta CDR3 sequences were amplified from RNA transcripts. The HTBI primer set was used in a first-round RT-PCR of the TCR CDR3. Each CDR3 protein is one row after TCRdb ran MiXCR on the multiplex PCR reads. The sample yields around 520,000 distinct CDR3 sequences, around 15% seen once. Material: blood. These receptors came from a woman in her 40s with Graves' hyperthyroidism.

The sample holds many counts of this clonotype. The rearrangement links TRBV12-3 or TRBV12-4 to TRBJ2-3, with TRBD2 identical over 10 bases. Trimming took 6 bases from V and 2 from J; bases not matched to a gene: 5. The CDR3 sequence is 15 residues long. CDR3 sequence: CASRRTSGPTDTQYF. The CDR3 nucleotides read TGTGCCAGCAGACGGACTAGCGGACCCACAGATACGCAGTATTTT.

This clonotype was found many times. The rearrangement joins TRBV4-1 to TRBJ2-7; 9 bases map to TRBD1. CDR3 length: 15 residues. CDR1 is MGHRA and CDR2 is YSYEKL in the germline V gene. The V segment lost 0 bases and the J segment 5 bases; nucleotides outside the gene matches: 5. The CDR3 region has the DNA TGCGCCAGCAGCCAAGAGGGACAGGGCAAGGACGAGCAGTACTTC. As protein: CASSQEGQGKDEQYF.

The CDR3 DNA reads as TGTGCCAGCAGCCCCCACGCGAACACTGAAGCTTTCTTT. Amino acid sequence: CASSPHANTEAFF. This rearrangement joins TRBV28 to TRBJ1-1, with D unclear. The CDR3 covers 13 residues. Trimming removed 6 bases at V and 1 base at J, with 9 bases between. The germline CDR1 and CDR2 sequences are MDHEN and SYDVKM.

This clonotype was seen many times. This rearrangement joins TRBV2 to TRBJ1-1, with 9 bases that match TRBD1. V lost 7 bases and J lost 1; bases outside the gene matches: 4. The CDR3 is made up of 14 amino acids. CDR1 SNHLY and CDR2 FYNNEI come from the germline V gene. CDR3 protein: CASTRTGENTEAFF. DNA for the CDR3: TGTGCCAGCACTAGGACAGGGGAGAACACTGAAGCTTTCTTT.

This clonotype was found many times. This rearrangement joins TRBV12-3 or TRBV12-4 to TRBJ1-2; D uncertain. The CDR3 is 13 residues long. Trimming cost V 3 bases and J 4 bases, with 9 bases left between them. CDR3 coding DNA: TGTGCCAGCAGTTTGGAAACGTCCTATGGCTACACCTTC. It encodes CASSLETSYGYTF.

This clonotype was seen ten or more times. The J gene is TRBJ2-1, the V gene TRBV20-1, with D possibly TRBD2 on 6 matching bases. The CDR3 spans 12 residues. Germline V gives CDR1 DFQATT, CDR2 SNEGSKA (reference sequence). The CDR3 loop is CSAGGGYNEQFF. DNA of the CDR3: TGCAGCGCCGGAGGAGGGTACAATGAGCAGTTCTTC.

The table lists this clonotype with many counts. The V call is TRBV20-1, the J call TRBJ1-1; D is possibly TRBD1 (6 bases). This CDR3 has 14 amino acids. Germline-derived CDR1 and CDR2 are DFQATT and SNEGSKA (reference sequence). V dropped 1 base and J dropped 5 bases, with 14 bases sitting between them. The CDR3 is CSARALRGETEAFF. CDR3 sequence (DNA): TGCAGTGCTAGAGCCTTAAGGGGGGAGACTGAAGCTTTCTTT.

Turning to this clonotype: Compared with germline, one end of the junction differs, possibly owing to a read error. The V call is TRBV28, the J call TRBJ2-3; possible D gene TRBD2, 5 bases. Germline CDR1 reads MDHEN; CDR2 reads SYDVKM. This CDR3 comprises 11 residues. The CDR3 sequence is CSGTDTDTQYF. The DNA of the CDR3 is TGCAGCGGTACTGACACAGATACGCAGTATTTT.

This clonotype was picked up many times. The rearrangement links TRBV12-3 or TRBV12-4 to TRBJ1-5, with D possibly TRBD1 on 5 matching bases. Trimming took off 2 bases at V and 6 bases at J, with 8 bases between the two ends. The CDR3 is made up of 13 amino acids. The CDR3, as DNA: TGTGCCAGCAGTTTAAAGGGACGTCAGCCCCAGCATTTT. Encoded protein: CASSLKGRQPQHF.

This chain's CDR3 is CASSRQITSSTTYEQYF. CDR3 nucleotides: TGTGCCAGCAGCCGACAGATAACTTCGTCTACTACCTACGAGCAGTACTTC. This sequence joins TRBV6-1 and TRBJ2-7; a weak D match, TRBD1 (5 bases). The CDR3 extends over 17 amino acids. Trimming took off 6 bases at V and 2 bases at J, with 23 bases between the two ends. Germline CDR1 MNHNS, CDR2 SASEGT.

This clonotype was recorded many times. V is TRBV3-1 and J is TRBJ2-7; 7 positions match TRBD1. CDR3 length: 14 residues. V lost 7 bases to trimming and J lost 0 bases; unmatched junction nucleotides: 6. The germline CDR1 and CDR2 sequences are LGHDT and YNNKEL (reference sequence). CDR3: CASTYRQGSYEQYF. Written as DNA, the CDR3 is TGTGCCAGCACATACCGACAGGGCTCCTACGAGCAGTACTTC.

As concerns this clonotype: Mismatch with germline at one junction end may stem from a read error. V and J are TRBV20-1 and TRBJ2-2; 9 nucleotides line up with TRBD2. The CDR3 consists of 15 residues. The germline CDR1 and CDR2 sequences are DFQATT and SNEGSKA (reference sequence). The CDR3 is CSARVGPSGTRELFF. CDR3 sequence (DNA): TGCAGTGCCAGAGTGGGTCCTAGCGGGACTAGGGAGCTGTTTTTT.

Ten or more counts support this clonotype. The chain couples TRBV15 to TRBJ2-2, with TRBD1 identical over 7 bases. CDR1 and CDR2 (germline): LNHNV, YYDKDF (reference sequence). Trimming at V came to 0 bases and at J to 4 bases, leaving 5 bases not matched to a gene. CDR3 size: 16 residues. CDR3 in DNA: TGTGCCACCAGCAGAGATTATGACAGGGCCACCGGGGAGCTGTTTTTT. Residues: CATSRDYDRATGELFF.